Listed here is a single TCR beta chain. Per the original data handling: The authors estimated nucleated cell counts from reference gene primer amplification. Produced via immunoSEQ multiplex PCR; TCRdb's table is partial and in-frame only. The V and J calls and clone size are taken from that table; D and trimming were inferred from the DNA. The sample includes approximately 190,000 clones, 84% of them seen just once. The CDR3 covers 15 residues. V shed 8 bases, J shed 2 bases, and the junction held 12 bases outside the gene matches. Germline-derived CDR1 and CDR2 are SQVTM and ANQGSEA. This entry belongs to a study of blood T cell repertoires in COVID-19. Study-level background: There were acute and convalescent COVID-19 samples, and they came from the United States, Italy and Spain. T cells, B-cell-depleted T cells, or PBMCs supplied cDNA or gDNA.

Sequenced sample: peripheral blood. The V gene is TRBV29-1, the J gene TRBJ1-2, with 9 bases lining up with TRBD1. This TCR came from a woman in her 70s with active or convalescent COVID-19. CDR3 sequence (DNA): TGCAGCTCTAAGGGCCCCGGGACAGGGAACTATGGCTACACCTTC. Protein sequence: CSSKGPGTGNYGYTF.